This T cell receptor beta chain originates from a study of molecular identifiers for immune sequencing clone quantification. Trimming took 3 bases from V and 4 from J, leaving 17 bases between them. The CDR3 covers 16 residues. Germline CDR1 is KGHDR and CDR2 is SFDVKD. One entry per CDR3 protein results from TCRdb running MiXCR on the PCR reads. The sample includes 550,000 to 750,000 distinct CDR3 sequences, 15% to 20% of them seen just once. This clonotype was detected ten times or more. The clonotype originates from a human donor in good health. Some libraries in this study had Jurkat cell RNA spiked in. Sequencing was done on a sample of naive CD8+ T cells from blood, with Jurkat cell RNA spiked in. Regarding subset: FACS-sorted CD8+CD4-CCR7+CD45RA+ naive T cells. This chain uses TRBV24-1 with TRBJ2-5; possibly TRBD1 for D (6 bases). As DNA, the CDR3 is TGTGCCACCAGTGATCCAACCCAGGGGTCGTCAGAGACCCAGTACTTC. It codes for CATSDPTQGSSETQYF.